A single sample gave rise to the 8 T cell receptor beta chains below, sequenced in a study of T cells after yellow fever vaccination. TCRdb fed the 5' RACE reads into MiXCR, producing one record per CDR3 protein. The table records 620,000 or so distinct CDR3 sequences, about a sixth of them present only once. The sequenced sample was PBMCs, obtained 5 to 6 days after the first yellow fever vaccination. Receptors originate from a young man who received the YFV17D yellow fever vaccine.

This clonotype was observed many times. This chain joins TRBV29-1 and TRBJ1-1; D unclear. Germline CDR1 and CDR2: SQVTM and ANQGSEA. V lost 6 bases, J lost 5 bases, and 16 bases lay in between. The length of the CDR3 is 13 residues. DNA for the CDR3: TGCAGCGTAATGGGGAGGGCTCGGACTGAAGCTTTCTTT. It yields the protein CSVMGRARTEAFF.

The V and J genes are TRBV9 and TRBJ2-1; 10 nucleotides match TRBD1. From germline, CDR1 is SGDLS and CDR2 YYNGEE. There are 13 residues in the CDR3. Trimming took 3 bases from V and 10 from J; bases not matched to a gene: 4. The CDR3 protein is CASSAGQGKEQFF. The CDR3 DNA reads TGTGCCAGCAGCGCGGGACAGGGGAAAGAGCAGTTCTTC.

The V gene is TRBV3-1, the J gene TRBJ1-5; 9 positions match TRBD1. The CDR3 runs 15 residues. The germline gives CDR1 LGHDT, CDR2 YNNKEL (reference sequence). Trimming removed 6 bases from V and 5 bases from J; junction bases left unmatched: 8. CDR3 in amino acids: CASSTGQGRDQPQHF. The CDR3 region has the DNA TGTGCCAGCAGTACGGGACAGGGTAGGGATCAGCCCCAGCATTTT.

This clonotype was counted only a few times. The rearrangement joins TRBV7-8 to TRBJ2-1; 10 positions match TRBD1. Germline V gives CDR1 SGHVS, CDR2 FQNEAQ. V lost 6 bases and J lost 3; bases outside the gene matches: 2. The CDR3 runs to 14 residues. The CDR3 DNA follows: TGTGCCAGCAGAGACAGGGGGCTCTACAATGAGCAGTTCTTC. This gives the protein CASRDRGLYNEQFF.

The V gene is TRBV18, the J gene TRBJ1-4, with D perhaps matching TRBD1 (6 bases). The CDR3 totals 14 residues. Germline CDR1 reads KGHSH; CDR2 reads LQKENI. The germline V and J ends were trimmed by 2 bases and 8 bases, with 12 bases remaining between them. Written as DNA, the CDR3 is TGTGCCAGCTCACCAGGGGGCTTGAGCGAAAAACTGTTTTTT. Encoded protein: CASSPGGLSEKLFF.

This rearrangement joins TRBV7-2 to TRBJ2-7; tentatively, D is TRBD1 (6 bases). In germline, CDR1 is SGHTA, CDR2 FQGNSA. The CDR3 is 14 amino acids. V lost 6 bases to trimming and J lost 1 base, with 13 bases between them. CDR3 nucleotides: TGTGCCAGCAGGTACAGGGACCGATCCTACGAGCAGTACTTC. Protein: CASRYRDRSYEQYF.

This chain joins TRBV7-6 and TRBJ2-5; 11 bases map to TRBD2. V lost 5 bases, J lost 9 bases, and 8 bases stayed unmatched. This CDR3 is built from 14 residues. The germline V gene encodes CDR1 SGHVS and CDR2 FNYEAQ. The CDR3 reads CASSETSGEGAQYF. CDR3 in DNA: TGTGCCAGCAGCGAGACTAGCGGGGAGGGGGCCCAGTACTTC.

This clonotype was detected only a few times. The chain has TRBV10-2 and TRBJ2-3, with D possibly TRBD2 on 7 matching bases. The germline V gene encodes CDR1 WSHSY and CDR2 SAAADI. The CDR3 consists of 16 residues. Trimming took 5 bases from V and 3 from J, leaving 18 bases between them. CDR3 residues: CASSKGGGGRTDTQYF. The CDR3 bases are TGCGCCAGCAGTAAAGGGGGGGGCGGGAGAACAGATACGCAGTATTTT.